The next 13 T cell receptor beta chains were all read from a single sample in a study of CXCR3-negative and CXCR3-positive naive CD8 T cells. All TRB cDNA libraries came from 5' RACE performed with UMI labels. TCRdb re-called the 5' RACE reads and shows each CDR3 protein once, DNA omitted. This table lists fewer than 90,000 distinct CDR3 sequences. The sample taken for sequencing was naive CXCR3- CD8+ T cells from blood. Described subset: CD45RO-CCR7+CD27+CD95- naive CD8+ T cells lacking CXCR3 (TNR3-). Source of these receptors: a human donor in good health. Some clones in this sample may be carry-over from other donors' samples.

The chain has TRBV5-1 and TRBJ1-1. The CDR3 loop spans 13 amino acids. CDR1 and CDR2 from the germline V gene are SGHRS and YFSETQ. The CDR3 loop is CASSSDLNTEAFF.

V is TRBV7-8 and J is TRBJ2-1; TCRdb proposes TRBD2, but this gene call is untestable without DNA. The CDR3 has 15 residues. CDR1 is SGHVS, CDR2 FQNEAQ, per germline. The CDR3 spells CASSSGRDSYNEQFF.

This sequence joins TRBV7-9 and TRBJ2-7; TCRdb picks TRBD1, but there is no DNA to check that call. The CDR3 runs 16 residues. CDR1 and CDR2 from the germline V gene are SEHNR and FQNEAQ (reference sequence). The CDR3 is CASSFDLPPGAYEQYF.

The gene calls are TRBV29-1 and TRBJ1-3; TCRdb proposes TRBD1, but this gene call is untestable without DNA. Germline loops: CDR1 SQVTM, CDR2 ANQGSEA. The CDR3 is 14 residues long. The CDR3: CSVVWGASGNTIYF.

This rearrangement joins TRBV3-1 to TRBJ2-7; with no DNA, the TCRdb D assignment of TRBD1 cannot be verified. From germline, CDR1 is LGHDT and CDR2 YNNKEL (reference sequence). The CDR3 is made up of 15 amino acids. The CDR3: CASSQGMTVAYEQYF.

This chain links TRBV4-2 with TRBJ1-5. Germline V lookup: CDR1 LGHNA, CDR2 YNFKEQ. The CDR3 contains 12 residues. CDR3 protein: CASSQVDQPQHF.

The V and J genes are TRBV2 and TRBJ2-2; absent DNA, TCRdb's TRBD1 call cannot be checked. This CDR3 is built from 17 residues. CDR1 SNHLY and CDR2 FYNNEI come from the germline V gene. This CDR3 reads CASSEAPPGTGPGELFF.

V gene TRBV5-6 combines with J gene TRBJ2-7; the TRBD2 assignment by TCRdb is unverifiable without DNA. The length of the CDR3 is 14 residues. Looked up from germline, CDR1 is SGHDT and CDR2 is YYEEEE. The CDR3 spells CASSSWEREDDYCF.

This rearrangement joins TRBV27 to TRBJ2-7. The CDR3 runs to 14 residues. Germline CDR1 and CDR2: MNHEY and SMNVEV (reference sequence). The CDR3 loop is CASSLSLFAVEQYF.

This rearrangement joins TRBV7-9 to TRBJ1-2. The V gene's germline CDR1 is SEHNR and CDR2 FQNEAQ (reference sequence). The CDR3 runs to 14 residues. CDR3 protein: CASSASDHGYGYTF.

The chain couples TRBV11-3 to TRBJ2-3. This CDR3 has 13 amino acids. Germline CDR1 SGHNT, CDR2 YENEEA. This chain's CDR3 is CATEDGTTDTQYF.

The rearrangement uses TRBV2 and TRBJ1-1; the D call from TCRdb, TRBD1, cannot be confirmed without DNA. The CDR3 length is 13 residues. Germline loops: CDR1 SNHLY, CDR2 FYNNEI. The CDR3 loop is CASSPRGNTEAFF. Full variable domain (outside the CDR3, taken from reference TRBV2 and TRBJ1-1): EPEVTQTPSHQVTQMGQEVILRCVPISNHLYFYWYRQILGQKVEFLVSFYNNEISEKSEIFDDQFSVERPDGSNFTLKIRSTKLEDSAMYFCASSPRGNTEAFFGQGTRLTVV.

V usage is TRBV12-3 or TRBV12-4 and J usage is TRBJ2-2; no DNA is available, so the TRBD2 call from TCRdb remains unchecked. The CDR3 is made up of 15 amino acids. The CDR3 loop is CASRSLGEKAGELFF.